The clone carrying this T cell receptor (beta chain) was counted many times. Combining iRepertoire HTBI primers with Arm-PCR of CDR3 regions, the authors built TCR beta libraries. TCRdb ran MiXCR on the multiplex PCR reads and lists one entry per CDR3 protein. The repertoire includes some 500,000 distinct CDR3 sequences, about 16% of them detected once, and 20% to 25% sits in the top ten. The source of the sample is a study of regulatory T cells in long-lasting Graves disease. Time point specified: newly diagnosed GD, antithyroid drugs for less than 3 months. PBMCs provided the RNA from which the TCR library was made. CDR3 length equals 11 residues. The ends lost 6 bases at V and 7 bases at J; junction bases unmatched: 2. Germline V CDR1 and CDR2: ENHRY, SYGVKD. In addition, the sample was reused for a study of T cells in Graves' hyperthyroidism and ophthalmopathy. That source notes: Researchers found most expanded thyroid clonotypes above 0.001 in blood as well.

V gene TRBV10-3 combines with J gene TRBJ1-1, with 7 bases matching TRBD1. The sample here was peripheral blood mononuclear cells (PBMCs), taken at new diagnosis, from a patient treated with antithyroid drugs. The sequence came from a middle-aged woman with Graves disease. In DNA, the CDR3 is TGTGCCATCAGGGGGGACAGTGAAGCTTTCTTT. Translated, it gives CAIRGDSEAFF.